The present entry profiles one TCR beta chain with its context. This entry is derived from a study of patients and donors after allogeneic stem cell transplantation. TCRdb reanalysed the RT-PCR reads using MiXCR and keeps one entry per CDR3 protein. The data hold about 110,000 distinct CDR3 sequences, with around 36% observed a single time. V lost 5 bases, J lost 0 bases, and 13 bases lay in between. The CDR3 extends over 15 amino acids. Germline V CDR1 and CDR2: SEHNR, FQNEAQ (reference sequence). This rearrangement joins TRBV7-9 to TRBJ1-1; unclear D gene. Sequencing was carried out using blood, either unsorted or a sorted T cell fraction (not recorded which). This clonotype originated in a human donor who was either an allogeneic HSCT recipient or a stem cell or donor lymphocyte infusion donor (not recorded which). It is not recorded whose cells these are; they may come from a transplant donor. Written as DNA, the CDR3 is TGTGCCAGCAGCCCCCGAACGTTCATGAACACTGAAGCTTTCTTT. Its translation is CASSPRTFMNTEAFF.